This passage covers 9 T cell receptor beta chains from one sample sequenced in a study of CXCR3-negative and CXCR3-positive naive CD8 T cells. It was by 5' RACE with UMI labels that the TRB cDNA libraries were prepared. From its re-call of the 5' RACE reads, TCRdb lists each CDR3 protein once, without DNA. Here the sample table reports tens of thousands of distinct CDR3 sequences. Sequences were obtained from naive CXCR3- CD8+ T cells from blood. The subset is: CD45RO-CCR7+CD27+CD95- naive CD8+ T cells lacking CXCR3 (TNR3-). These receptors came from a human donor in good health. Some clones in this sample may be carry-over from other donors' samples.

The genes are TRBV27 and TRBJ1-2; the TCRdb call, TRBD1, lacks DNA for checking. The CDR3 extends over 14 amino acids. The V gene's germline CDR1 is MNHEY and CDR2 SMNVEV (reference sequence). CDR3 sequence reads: CASSLTGAIYGYTF.

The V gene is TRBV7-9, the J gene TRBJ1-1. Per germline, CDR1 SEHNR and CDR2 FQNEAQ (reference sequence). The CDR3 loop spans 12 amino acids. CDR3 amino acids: CASSPGSTEAFF. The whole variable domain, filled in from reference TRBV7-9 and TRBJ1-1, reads DTGVSQNPRHKITKRGQNVTFRCDPISEHNRLYWYRQTLGQGPEFLTYFQNEAQLEKSRLLSDRFSAERPKGSFSTLEIQRTEQGDSAMYLCASSPGSTEAFFGQGTRLTVV.

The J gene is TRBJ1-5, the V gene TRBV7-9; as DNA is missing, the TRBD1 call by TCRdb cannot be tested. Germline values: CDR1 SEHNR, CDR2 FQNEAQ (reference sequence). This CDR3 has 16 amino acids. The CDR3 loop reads CASSLQGTGGWQPQHF. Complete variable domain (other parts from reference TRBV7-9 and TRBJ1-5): DTGVSQNPRHKITKRGQNVTFRCDPISEHNRLYWYRQTLGQGPEFLTYFQNEAQLEKSRLLSDRFSAERPKGSFSTLEIQRTEQGDSAMYLCASSLQGTGGWQPQHFGDGTRLSIL.

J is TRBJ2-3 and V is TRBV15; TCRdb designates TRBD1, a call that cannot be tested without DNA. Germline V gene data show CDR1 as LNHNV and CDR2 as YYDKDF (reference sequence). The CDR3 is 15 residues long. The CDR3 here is CATSRVRGEADTQYF.

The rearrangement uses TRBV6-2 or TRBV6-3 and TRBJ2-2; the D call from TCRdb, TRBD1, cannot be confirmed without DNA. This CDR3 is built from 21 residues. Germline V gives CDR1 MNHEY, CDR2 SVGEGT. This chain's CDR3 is CASSYSIVSARLQGNTGELFF.

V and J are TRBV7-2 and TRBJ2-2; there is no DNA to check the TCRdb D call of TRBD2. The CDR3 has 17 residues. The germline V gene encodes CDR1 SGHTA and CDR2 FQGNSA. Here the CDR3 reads CASSLEGPFWNTGELFF.

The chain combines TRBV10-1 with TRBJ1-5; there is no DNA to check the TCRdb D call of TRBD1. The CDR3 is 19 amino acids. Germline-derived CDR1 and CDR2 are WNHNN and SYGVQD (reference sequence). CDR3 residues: CASSCAGQGQTFSNQPQHF.

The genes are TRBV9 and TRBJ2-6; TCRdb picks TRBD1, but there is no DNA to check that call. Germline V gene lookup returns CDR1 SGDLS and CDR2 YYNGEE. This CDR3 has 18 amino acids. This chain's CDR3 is CASSVPRDRPSGANVLTF. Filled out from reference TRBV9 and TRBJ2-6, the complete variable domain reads DSGVTQTPKHLITATGQRVTLRCSPRSGDLSVYWYQQSLDQGLQFLIQYYNGEERAKGNILERFSAQQFPDLHSELNLSSLELGDSALYFCASSVPRDRPSGANVLTFGAGSRLTVL.

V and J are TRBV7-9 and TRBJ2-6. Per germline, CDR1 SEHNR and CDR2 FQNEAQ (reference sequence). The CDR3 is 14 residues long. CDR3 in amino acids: CASSPGLGANVLTF.